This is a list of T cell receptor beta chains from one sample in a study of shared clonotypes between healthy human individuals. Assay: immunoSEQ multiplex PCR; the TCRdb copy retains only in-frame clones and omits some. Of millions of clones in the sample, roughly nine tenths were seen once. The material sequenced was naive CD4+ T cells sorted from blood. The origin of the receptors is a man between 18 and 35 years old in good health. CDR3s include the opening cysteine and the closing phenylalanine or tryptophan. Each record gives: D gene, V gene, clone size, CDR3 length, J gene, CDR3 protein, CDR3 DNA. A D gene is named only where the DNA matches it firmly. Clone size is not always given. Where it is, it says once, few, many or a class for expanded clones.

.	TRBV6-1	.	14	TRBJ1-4	CASSELYGGEKLFF	TGTGCCAGCAGTGAACTTTACGGTGGTGAAAAACTGTTTTTT
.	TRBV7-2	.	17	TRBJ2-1	CASSSSSKGILGGEQFF	TGTGCCAGCAGCTCCTCTAGCAAAGGAATTCTTGGGGGTGAGCAGTTCTTC
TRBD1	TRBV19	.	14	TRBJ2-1	CASNKGTGTNEQFF	TGTGCCAGTAATAAAGGGACAGGGACGAATGAGCAGTTCTTC
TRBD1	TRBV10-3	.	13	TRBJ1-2	CAITGQGESGYTF	TGTGCCATCACGGGACAGGGGGAGTCTGGCTACACCTTC
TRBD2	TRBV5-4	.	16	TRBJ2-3	CASSLTSGMGTDTQYF	TGTGCCAGCAGCCTGACTAGCGGTATGGGCACAGATACGCAGTATTTT
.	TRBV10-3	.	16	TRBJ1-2	CAISGEGTGTNYGYTF	TGTGCCATCAGTGGCGAAGGGACGGGGACTAACTATGGCTACACCTTC
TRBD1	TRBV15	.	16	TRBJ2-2	CATSRAGDRLAGELFF	TGTGCCACCAGCAGAGCCGGGGACAGGTTGGCCGGGGAGCTGTTTTTT
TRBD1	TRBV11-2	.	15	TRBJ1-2	CASSPRQGYNYGYTF	TGTGCCAGCAGCCCGCGACAGGGATATAACTATGGCTACACCTTC
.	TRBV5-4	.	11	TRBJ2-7	CASSLGREQYF	TGTGCCAGCAGCTTGGGGAGGGAGCAGTACTTC
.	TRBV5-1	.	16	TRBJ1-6	CASSLDGQGLGSPLHF	TGCGCCAGCAGCTTGGACGGACAAGGGTTGGGTTCACCCCTCCACTTT
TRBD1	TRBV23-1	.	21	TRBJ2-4	CASSQSYSEDRGHSAKNIQYF	TGCGCCAGCAGTCAATCTTATTCTGAGGACAGGGGGCACAGTGCCAAAAACATTCAGTACTTC
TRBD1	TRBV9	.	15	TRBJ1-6	CASSGQGAINSPLHF	TGTGCCAGCAGCGGACAGGGGGCGATAAACTCACCCCTCCACTTT
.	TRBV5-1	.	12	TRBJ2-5	CASSPGEETQYF	TGCGCCAGCAGCCCAGGGGAAGAGACCCAGTACTTC
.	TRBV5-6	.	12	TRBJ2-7	CASSLVGGEQYF	TGTGCCAGCAGCCTCGTTGGGGGCGAGCAGTACTTC
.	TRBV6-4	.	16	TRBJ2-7	CASRSGMGLLTYEQYF	TGTGCCAGCAGATCCGGAATGGGTTTACTTACCTACGAGCAGTACTTC
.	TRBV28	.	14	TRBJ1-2	CASSSGTVVYGYTF	TGTGCCAGCAGTTCCGGGACGGTAGTCTATGGCTACACCTTC
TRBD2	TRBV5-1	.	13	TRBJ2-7	CASSSSGTPEQYF	TGCGCCAGCAGTTCTAGCGGAACCCCCGAGCAGTACTTC
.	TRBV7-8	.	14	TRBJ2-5	CASSLGSSLETQYF	TGTGCCAGCAGCTTAGGTTCTAGCTTAGAGACCCAGTACTTC
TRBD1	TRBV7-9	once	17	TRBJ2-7	CASSLVMGQGIGGEQYF	TGTGCCAGCAGCTTAGTGATGGGACAGGGGATCGGCGGCGAGCAGTACTTC
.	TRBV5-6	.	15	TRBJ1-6	CASSFSRPSNSPLHF	TGTGCCAGCAGCTTTTCTAGGCCGAGTAATTCACCCCTCCACTTT
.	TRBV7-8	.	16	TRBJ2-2	CASSLPGPGDTGELFF	TGTGCCAGCAGCTTACCGGGACCGGGGGACACCGGGGAGCTGTTTTTT
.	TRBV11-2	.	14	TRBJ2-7	CASSLEGGGYEQYF	TGTGCCAGCAGCTTAGAAGGGGGAGGCTACGAGCAGTACTTC